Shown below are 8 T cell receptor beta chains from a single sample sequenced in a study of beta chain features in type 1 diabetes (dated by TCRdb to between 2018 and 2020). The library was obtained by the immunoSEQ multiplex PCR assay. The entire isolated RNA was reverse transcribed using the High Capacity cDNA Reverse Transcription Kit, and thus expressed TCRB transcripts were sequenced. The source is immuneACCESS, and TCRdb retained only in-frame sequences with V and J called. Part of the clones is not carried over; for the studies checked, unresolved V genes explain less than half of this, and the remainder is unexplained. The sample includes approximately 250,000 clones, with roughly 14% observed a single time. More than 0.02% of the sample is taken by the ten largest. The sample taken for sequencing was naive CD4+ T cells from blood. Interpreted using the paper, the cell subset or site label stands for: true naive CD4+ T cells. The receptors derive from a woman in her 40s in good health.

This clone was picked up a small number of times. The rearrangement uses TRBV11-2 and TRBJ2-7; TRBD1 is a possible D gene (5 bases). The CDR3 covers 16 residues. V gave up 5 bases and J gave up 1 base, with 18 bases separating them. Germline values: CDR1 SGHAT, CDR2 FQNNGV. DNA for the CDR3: TGTGCCAGCAGCCGGTACAGGTACCAAAGGTCCTACGAGCAGTACTTC. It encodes CASSRYRYQRSYEQYF.

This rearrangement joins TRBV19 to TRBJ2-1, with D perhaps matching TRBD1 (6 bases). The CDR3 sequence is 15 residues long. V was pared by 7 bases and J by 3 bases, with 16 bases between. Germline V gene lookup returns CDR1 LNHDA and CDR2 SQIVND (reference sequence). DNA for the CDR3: TGTGCCAGTACTCCCCCAGGGGCCAGCTACAATGAGCAGTTCTTC. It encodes CASTPPGASYNEQFF.

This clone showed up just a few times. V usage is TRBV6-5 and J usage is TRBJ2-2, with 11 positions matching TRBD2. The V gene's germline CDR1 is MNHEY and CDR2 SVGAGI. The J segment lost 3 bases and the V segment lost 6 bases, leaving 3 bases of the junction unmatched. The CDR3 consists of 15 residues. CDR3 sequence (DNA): TGTGCCAGCAGATTAGCGGGGGGGCACACCGGGGAGCTGTTTTTT. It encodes CASRLAGGHTGELFF.

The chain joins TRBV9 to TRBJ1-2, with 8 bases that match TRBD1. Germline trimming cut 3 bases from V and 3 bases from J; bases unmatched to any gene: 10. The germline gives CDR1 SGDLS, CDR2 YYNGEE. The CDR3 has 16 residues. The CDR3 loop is CASSGASTGEYYGYTF. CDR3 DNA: TGTGCCAGCAGCGGGGCCTCGACAGGGGAGTACTATGGCTACACCTTC.

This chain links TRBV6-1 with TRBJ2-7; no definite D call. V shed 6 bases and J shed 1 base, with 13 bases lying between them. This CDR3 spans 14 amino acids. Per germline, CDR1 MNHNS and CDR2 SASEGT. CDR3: CASSAVTISYEQYF. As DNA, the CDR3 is TGTGCCAGCAGCGCCGTCACTATTTCCTACGAGCAGTACTTC.

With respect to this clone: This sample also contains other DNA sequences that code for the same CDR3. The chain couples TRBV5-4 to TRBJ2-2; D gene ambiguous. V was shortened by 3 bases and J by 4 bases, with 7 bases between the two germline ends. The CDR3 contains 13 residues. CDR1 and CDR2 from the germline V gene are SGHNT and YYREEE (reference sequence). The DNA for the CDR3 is TGTGCCAGCAGCTCTGGCTCCACCGGGGAGCTGTTTTTT. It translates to CASSSGSTGELFF. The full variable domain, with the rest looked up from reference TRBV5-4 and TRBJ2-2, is ETGVTQSPTHLIKTRGQQVTLRCSSQSGHNTVSWYQQALGQGPQFIFQYYREEENGRGNFPPRFSGLQFPNYSSELNVNALELDDSALYLCASSSGSTGELFFGEGSRLTVL.

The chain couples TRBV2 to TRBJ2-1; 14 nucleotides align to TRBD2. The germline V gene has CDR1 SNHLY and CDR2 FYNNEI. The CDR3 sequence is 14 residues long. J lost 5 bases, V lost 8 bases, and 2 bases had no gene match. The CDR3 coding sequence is TGTGCCAGCCCGGGACTAGCGGGGGACAATGAGCAGTTCTTC. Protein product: CASPGLAGDNEQFF.

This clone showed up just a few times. The chain's CDR3 is CASSGTGLNQPQHF. For the CDR3, the DNA is TGTGCCAGCAGTGGAACAGGCTTAAATCAGCCCCAGCATTTT. The V gene is TRBV25-1, the J gene TRBJ1-5, with a weak D call TRBD1 (5 bases). Trimming removed 4 bases at V and 4 bases at J, with 11 bases between. Germline CDR1 reads MGHDK; CDR2 reads SYGVNS. The CDR3 has 14 amino acids.